One sample yielded the 21 T cell receptor beta chains listed below, sequenced in a study of T cells in tumors after PD-1 blockade. Repertoires were generated with immunoSEQ multiplex PCR, while TCRdb's copy carries only in-frame clones and drops some. The sample includes about 59,000 clones, around four fifths of them seen just once. Here the sequenced sample was PBMCs, taken before anti-PD-1 treatment. The source is a human donor with basal cell carcinoma.

This clone showed up just once. The chain employs TRBV9 and TRBJ2-1; D may correspond to TRBD1 or TRBD2 (5 bases each). This CDR3 comprises 14 residues. The V end was cut by 6 bases, the J end by 6 bases, with 16 bases between. Germline lookup yields CDR1 SGDLS and CDR2 YYNGEE. The CDR3 region has the DNA TGTGCCAGCACCGGGGACCAACCAATCAATGAGCAGTTCTTC. This translates into CASTGDQPINEQFF.

The J gene is TRBJ2-5, the V gene TRBV6-5, with TRBD2 as a possible D gene (6 bases). The CDR3 runs 16 residues. V lost 2 bases, J lost 5 bases, and 18 bases lay in between. CDR1 is MNHEY and CDR2 is SVGAGI in the germline V gene. The CDR3, as DNA: TGTGCCAGCAGTTACGAGGGAGGTCTCAGTAGTGAGACCCAGTACTTC. Amino acid sequence: CASSYEGGLSSETQYF.

The V and J genes are TRBV5-1 and TRBJ1-1; the D gene is possibly TRBD1 (6 bases). CDR1 is SGHRS, CDR2 YFSETQ, per germline. The CDR3 totals 15 residues. Trimming took 4 bases from V and 5 from J, leaving 18 bases between them. CDR3: CASSQQQGRRTEAFF. CDR3 nucleotide sequence: TGCGCCAGCAGCCAACAACAGGGCCGGCGAACTGAAGCTTTCTTT.

V and J are TRBV6-6 and TRBJ2-2; 8 nucleotides line up with TRBD1. The germline V gene encodes CDR1 MNHNY and CDR2 SVGAGI (reference sequence). The CDR3 contains 15 residues. J lost 7 bases, V lost 4 bases, and 8 bases had no gene match. In nucleotides, the CDR3 is TGTGCCAGCAGTTCCCAGGGGGCTTATGGCGGGGAGCTGTTTTTT. This gives the protein CASSSQGAYGGELFF.

The chain combines TRBV19 with TRBJ1-6; the D is unclear. Trimming removed 4 bases at V and 0 bases at J, with 7 bases between. The CDR3 runs 15 residues. Germline V lookup: CDR1 LNHDA, CDR2 SQIVND (reference sequence). The CDR3 sequence: CASSTQDSYNSPLHF. The CDR3 DNA reads TGTGCCAGTAGTACTCAGGACTCCTATAATTCACCCCTCCACTTT.

The chain has TRBV5-4 and TRBJ1-1; D not resolved. There are 16 residues in the CDR3. The germline gives CDR1 SGHNT, CDR2 YYREEE (reference sequence). Trimming stripped 4 bases from V and 8 bases from J, with 24 bases between. CDR3 amino acids: CASSTVFGGEGAEAFF. The DNA of the CDR3 is TGTGCCAGCAGCACCGTATTTGGTGGGGAGGGAGCCGAAGCTTTCTTT. Full variable domain (remainder filled in from reference TRBV5-4 and TRBJ1-1): ETGVTQSPTHLIKTRGQQVTLRCSSQSGHNTVSWYQQALGQGPQFIFQYYREEENGRGNFPPRFSGLQFPNYSSELNVNALELDDSALYLCASSTVFGGEGAEAFFGQGTRLTVV.

This clone was recorded only once. This chain uses TRBV7-2 with TRBJ2-5; D possibly matches TRBD1 or TRBD2 (6 bases each). The CDR3 is made up of 12 amino acids. Germline loops: CDR1 SGHTA, CDR2 FQGNSA. The germline V and J ends were trimmed by 5 bases and 5 bases, with 9 bases remaining between them. Here the CDR3 reads CASSRGGETQYF. The CDR3 DNA follows: TGTGCCAGCAGCCGAGGGGGGGAGACCCAGTACTTC.

This chain links TRBV27 with TRBJ2-2; no clear D. This CDR3 contains 15 residues. Trimming removed 6 bases at V and 2 bases at J, with 13 bases between. Germline V lookup: CDR1 MNHEY, CDR2 SMNVEV (reference sequence). The DNA for the CDR3 is TGTGCCAGCAGCTGGGAACAGATCAACACCGGGGAGCTGTTTTTT. Translating it yields CASSWEQINTGELFF.

The rearrangement links TRBV5-1 to TRBJ1-1, with D possibly being TRBD1 (6 bases). Germline assignment: CDR1 SGHRS and CDR2 YFSETQ. V lost 1 base and J lost 0, with 13 bases in between. The CDR3 covers 16 residues. DNA for the CDR3: TGCGCCAGCAGCTTGTTGGGGGGGCCCATGAACACTGAAGCTTTCTTT. Translated: CASSLLGGPMNTEAFF.

The V gene is TRBV13, the J gene TRBJ1-2; D gene unclear. Germline V lookup: CDR1 PRHDT, CDR2 FYEKMQ (reference sequence). Trimming removed 1 base from V and 6 bases from J, with 18 bases in between. The CDR3 is made up of 16 amino acids. The CDR3 protein is CASSLEGPGFADGYTF. The CDR3 bases are TGTGCCAGCAGCTTAGAAGGGCCGGGATTCGCCGATGGCTACACCTTC.

The chain carries TRBV12-3 or TRBV12-4 and TRBJ1-2, with D unclear. This CDR3 has 11 amino acids. V was cut by 6 bases and J by 8 bases, with 10 bases left in between. DNA of the CDR3: TGTGCCAGCAGCATCCGCTCCGGCTACACCTTC. It yields the protein CASSIRSGYTF.

The gene calls are TRBV14 and TRBJ1-2; 9 positions agree with TRBD1. This CDR3 has 15 residues. V lost 3 bases and J lost 0; bases outside the gene matches: 2. Germline V gene lookup returns CDR1 SGHDN and CDR2 FVKESK. The CDR3 DNA reads as TGTGCCAGCAGCCAGACAGGGGGGGCTAACTATGGCTACACCTTC. This gives the protein CASSQTGGANYGYTF.

The chain links TRBV5-6 to TRBJ1-6; weak D call: TRBD1 (5 bases). The V end was cut by 5 bases, the J end by 9 bases, with 18 bases between. The CDR3 runs 15 residues. The V gene's germline CDR1 is SGHDT and CDR2 YYEEEE. The CDR3 bases are TGTGCCAGCAGGCCCCGGGGGGAGAAGATTTCACCCCTCCACTTT. Amino acid sequence: CASRPRGEKISPLHF.

This sequence joins TRBV19 and TRBJ2-2; 9 bases are a match to TRBD1. The CDR3 has 19 amino acids. Unmatched junction bases numbered 20, after V lost 5 bases and J lost 7 bases. The V gene's germline CDR1 is LNHDA and CDR2 SQIVND (reference sequence). CDR3 coding DNA: TGTGCCAGTAGTGGTCGCTACAGGGGGCTAGGGGATAGAATCGGGGAGCTGTTTTTT. It is translated as CASSGRYRGLGDRIGELFF.

The J gene is TRBJ2-5, the V gene TRBV6-5; 8 positions match TRBD1. Per germline, CDR1 MNHEY and CDR2 SVGAGI. This CDR3 is 14 amino acids long. Trimming at V came to 2 bases and at J to 2 bases, leaving 1 base not matched to a gene. CDR3 bases: TGTGCCAGCAGTTACACAGGGGGTCAAGAGACCCAGTACTTC. Amino acids: CASSYTGGQETQYF.

This clone has a handful of counts. The chain recombines TRBV7-3 with TRBJ2-5; 10 bases align to TRBD2. Germline CDR1 reads SGHTA; CDR2 reads FQGTGA. V shed 5 bases, J shed 4 bases, and the junction held 7 bases outside the gene matches. This CDR3 is built from 15 residues. The CDR3 reads CASSKASGGRETQYF. CDR3 nucleotides: TGTGCCAGCAGCAAAGCTAGCGGGGGAAGAGAGACCCAGTACTTC.

This chain links TRBV7-8 with TRBJ2-1; 8 bases are shared with TRBD2. The trim removed 1 base at V and 4 bases at J, leaving 6 bases unmatched. CDR1 and CDR2 from the germline V gene are SGHVS and FQNEAQ. This CDR3 spans 16 amino acids. As DNA, the CDR3 is TGTGCCAGCAGCTTAGTAGCGGGGACCACTTACAATGAGCAGTTCTTC. Its translation: CASSLVAGTTYNEQFF.

This chain uses TRBV9 with TRBJ2-3, with TRBD2 as a possible D gene (6 bases). Germline V gives CDR1 SGDLS, CDR2 YYNGEE. Trimming cost V 4 bases and J 2 bases, with 20 bases left between them. The CDR3 sequence is 17 residues long. Here the CDR3 reads CASSPSGTFPSTDTQYF. The DNA of the CDR3 is TGTGCCAGCAGCCCTAGTGGGACTTTTCCTTCCACAGATACGCAGTATTTT.

The chain couples TRBV30 to TRBJ2-6; tentative D call: TRBD1 (5 bases). CDR3 length equals 16 residues. Germline-derived CDR1 and CDR2 are GTSNPN and SVGIG (reference sequence). V dropped 4 bases and J dropped 0 bases, with 13 bases sitting between them. CDR3 amino acids: CAWTSWGFSGANVLTF. Written as DNA, the CDR3 is TGTGCCTGGACCTCGTGGGGCTTCTCTGGGGCCAACGTCCTGACTTTC.

The chain carries TRBV18 and TRBJ1-2; D might be TRBD1 (6 bases). The V end was cut by 2 bases, the J end by 6 bases, with 10 bases between. Germline values: CDR1 KGHSH, CDR2 LQKENI. This CDR3 is built from 13 residues. Here the CDR3 DNA reads TGTGCCAGCTCACCAAGGGGGGCGGATGGCTACACCTTC. This codes for CASSPRGADGYTF.

The count of this clone is one. This sequence joins TRBV2 and TRBJ2-5; 10 bases fit TRBD2. CDR3 length: 13 amino acids. J lost 5 bases, V lost 8 bases, and 5 bases had no gene match. Germline lookup yields CDR1 SNHLY and CDR2 FYNNEI. In DNA, the CDR3 is TGTGCCAGCGCTAGCGGGGGCGTGGAGACCCAGTACTTC. It translates to CASASGGVETQYF.